This record looks at one T cell receptor (beta chain) sequence and its context. In the study's own analysis: Reference gene primer amplification gave nucleated cell count estimates. Clones were read by immunoSEQ multiplex PCR, and TCRdb kept only the in-frame ones, dropping some. V, J and clone size are taken as reported in that table, and D and trimming were inferred from the DNA itself. The data show 190,000 or so clones, with approximately 88% seen just once and over 7% held by the top ten. This record belongs to a study of blood T cell repertoires in COVID-19. CDR1 SGHRS and CDR2 YFSETQ come from the germline V gene. The CDR3 contains 16 residues. V was shortened by 2 bases and J by 1 base, with 15 bases between the two germline ends. Study members were between roughly 18 and 100 years old and lived in 24 US regions. Allocation to cohorts depended on clinical history reported by the participants.

The chain uses TRBV5-1 and TRBJ1-2; D gene uncertain. The sequenced sample consisted of PBMCs or T cells enriched from blood (not recorded which). The TCR originated in a young woman who had recovered from COVID-19. Here the CDR3 DNA reads TGCGCCAGCAGCTTACGGGTTTCGGCTCTTAACTATGGCTACACCTTC. This encodes CASSLRVSALNYGYTF.